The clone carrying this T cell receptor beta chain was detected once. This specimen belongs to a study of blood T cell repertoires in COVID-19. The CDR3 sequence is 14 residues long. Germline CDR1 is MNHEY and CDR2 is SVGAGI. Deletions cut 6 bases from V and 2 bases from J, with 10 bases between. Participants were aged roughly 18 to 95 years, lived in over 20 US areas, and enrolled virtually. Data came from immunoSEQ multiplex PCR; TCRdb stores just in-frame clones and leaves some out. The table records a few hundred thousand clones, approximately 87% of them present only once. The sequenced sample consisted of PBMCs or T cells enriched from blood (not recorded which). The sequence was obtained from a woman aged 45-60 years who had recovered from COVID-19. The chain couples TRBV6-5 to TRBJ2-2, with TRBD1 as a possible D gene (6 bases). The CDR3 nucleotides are TGTGCCAGCAGCTCAGGGGCTAACACCGGGGAGCTGTTTTTT. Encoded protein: CASSSGANTGELFF.